These 22 T cell receptor beta chains share one sample of origin, sequenced in a study of OX40 agonist ivuxolimab in advanced cancers. Only in-frame clones appear in the TCRdb table, and some are missing; sequencing was by immunoSEQ multiplex PCR. The data contain some 87,000 clones, about 89% of them singletons. Material: CD4+ or CD8+ T cells sorted from blood, obtained in a trial of the OX40 agonist ivuxolimab. These receptors came from an adult with an advanced solid tumor such as melanoma, head and neck, liver or kidney cancer.

The genes are TRBV7-6 and TRBJ2-3; D is ambiguous. The CDR3 is 14 amino acids. V was cut by 6 bases and J by 6 bases, with 16 bases left in between. In germline, CDR1 is SGHVS, CDR2 FNYEAQ. For the CDR3, the DNA is TGTGCCAGCAGGCACCGAGGTGGCCGCGATACGCAGTATTTT. This sequence encodes CASRHRGGRDTQYF.

The sample holds one count of this clone. This chain links TRBV2 with TRBJ1-2, with D hard to call. The CDR3 extends over 14 amino acids. V was pared by 4 bases and J by 8 bases, with 17 bases between. The germline V gene has CDR1 SNHLY and CDR2 FYNNEI. CDR3 sequence: CASSVYLSGYGYTF. The CDR3 DNA reads TGTGCCAGCAGTGTCTACTTATCAGGTTACGGCTACACCTTC.

V and J are TRBV5-1 and TRBJ1-2; D not certain. The germline gives CDR1 SGHRS, CDR2 YFSETQ. The CDR3 is 13 amino acids. Trimming removed 3 bases from V and 4 bases from J, with 10 bases in between. Written as DNA, the CDR3 is TGCGCCAGCAGCTACGGGAACACCTATGGCTACACCTTC. As protein: CASSYGNTYGYTF.

The V call is TRBV19, the J call TRBJ2-6, with a weak D call TRBD1 (5 bases). Trimming cost V 2 bases and J 0 bases, with 11 bases left between them. Germline V gives CDR1 LNHDA, CDR2 SQIVND (reference sequence). The CDR3 spans 17 residues. CDR3 nucleotides: TGTGCCAGTAGTATAAATTGGGGCGGCTCTGGGGCCAACGTCCTGACTTTC. Translating it yields CASSINWGGSGANVLTF. The entire variable domain, with the rest obtained from reference TRBV19 and TRBJ2-6, is as follows: DGGITQSPKYLFRKEGQNVTLSCEQNLNHDAMYWYRQDPGQGLRLIYYSQIVNDFQKGDIAEGYSVSREKKESFPLTVTSAQKNPTAFYLCASSINWGGSGANVLTFGAGSRLTVL.

This chain connects TRBV5-1 to TRBJ1-2; D call uncertain. V lost 1 base and J 0 bases, leaving 10 bases between the germline ends. CDR1 is SGHRS, CDR2 YFSETQ, per germline. The CDR3 has 15 residues. The CDR3 protein is CASSLWADSNYGYTF. The CDR3 nucleotides read TGCGCCAGCAGCTTGTGGGCCGACTCTAACTATGGCTACACCTTC.

The V and J genes are TRBV10-3 and TRBJ2-5; the D is unclear. The ends were cut back, 11 bases at V and 6 bases at J, with 16 bases in the middle. The CDR3 totals 12 residues. The germline V gene encodes CDR1 ENHRY and CDR2 SYGVKD. This CDR3 is CAVAQALKTQYF. The CDR3 DNA follows: TGTGCCGTCGCGCAGGCGTTAAAGACCCAGTACTTC.

The gene calls are TRBV21-1 and TRBJ2-2. TRBV21-1 is reported as a pseudogene. The CDR3 has 18 residues. The CDR3 spells CASSKIPERGYGTGELFF. The CDR3 bases are TGTGCCAGCAGCAAAATTCCCGAGAGGGGATATGGCACCGGGGAGCTGTTTTTT.

The chain recombines TRBV14 with TRBJ1-1; weak D call: TRBD1 (6 bases). The CDR3 length is 12 residues. Trimming shortened V by 3 bases and J by 11 bases, and 13 bases separated the two germline ends. The V gene's germline CDR1 is SGHDN and CDR2 FVKESK. The CDR3 nucleotides read TGTGCCAGCAGCCAGGGACAAAGTCGCGCTTTCTTT. Its translation is CASSQGQSRAFF.

The rearrangement links TRBV19 to TRBJ1-1; D remains unclear. From germline, CDR1 is LNHDA and CDR2 SQIVND (reference sequence). The CDR3 contains 13 residues. With 1 base removed from V and 8 bases from J, the gap between germline ends came to 11 bases. CDR3 nucleotides: TGTGCCAGTAGTATAGGTCGGCGGGGAGAAGCTTTCTTT. Translated, it gives CASSIGRRGEAFF.

The V and J genes are TRBV7-2 and TRBJ2-1, with 10 bases that match TRBD2. V shed 1 base and J 2 bases; nucleotides not matched to a gene: 8. CDR1 and CDR2 from the germline V gene are SGHTA and FQGNSA. This CDR3 comprises 18 residues. The CDR3 DNA reads as TGTGCCAGCAGCTTAGGAAAGACTAGCGGGCGAGCCTACAATGAGCAGTTCTTC. Translated, it gives CASSLGKTSGRAYNEQFF.

The chain carries TRBV11-3 and TRBJ2-2, with D perhaps TRBD2 (6 bases). The germline V gene encodes CDR1 SGHNT and CDR2 YENEEA. Trimming pared 1 base from V and 3 bases from J, leaving 15 bases between. CDR3 length: 17 residues. Here the CDR3 DNA reads TGTGCCAGCAGCTTAGTGCGTCTAGCGCGAGACACCGGGGAGCTGTTTTTT. It yields the protein CASSLVRLARDTGELFF.

This chain links TRBV6-5 with TRBJ2-7, with 12 bases that match TRBD2. V dropped 5 bases and J dropped 2; count of bases not matched to a gene: 4. Germline values: CDR1 MNHEY, CDR2 SVGAGI. The CDR3 is 15 amino acids. The CDR3 sequence: CASSVGLAGTYEQYF. The DNA for the CDR3 is TGTGCCAGCAGTGTAGGACTAGCGGGAACCTACGAGCAGTACTTC.

Comments on this clone: One end of the junction fails to match germline, which may point to a read error. The gene calls are TRBV19 and TRBJ2-1; weak D call: TRBD2 (6 bases). Germline V gene data show CDR1 as LNHDA and CDR2 as SQIVND (reference sequence). This CDR3 has 15 residues. The CDR3 is CASSLDGSSYNEQFF. CDR3 DNA sequence: TGTGCCAGTAGTTTAGACGGGAGCTCCTACAATGAGCAGTTCTTC. The full variable domain, with the rest looked up from reference TRBV19 and TRBJ2-1, is DGGITQSPKYLFRKEGQNVTLSCEQNLNHDAMYWYRQDPGQGLRLIYYSQIVNDFQKGDIAEGYSVSREKKESFPLTVTSAQKNPTAFYLCASSLDGSSYNEQFFGPGTRLTVL.

J is TRBJ2-2 and V is TRBV7-9; D possibly corresponds to TRBD1 (5 bases). Germline CDR1 SEHNR, CDR2 FQNEAQ (reference sequence). The V and J ends lost 7 bases and 1 base respectively, with 10 bases between them. The CDR3 covers 14 residues. CDR3 sequence reads: CASNQDMNTGELFF. The CDR3 DNA follows: TGTGCCAGCAACCAGGACATGAACACCGGGGAGCTGTTTTTT.

The rearrangement joins TRBV21-1 to TRBJ1-1. TRBV21-1 is annotated as a pseudogene. This CDR3 is built from 15 residues. The CDR3 DNA follows: TGTGCCAGCGGCTACAGGAGGGGCTTTAACACTGAAGCTTTCTTT. Its translation: CASGYRRGFNTEAFF.

This chain links TRBV4-1 with TRBJ2-7; 9 nucleotides agree with TRBD1. The trim removed 5 bases at V and 2 bases at J, leaving 4 bases unmatched. This CDR3 spans 14 amino acids. Looked up from germline, CDR1 is MGHRA and CDR2 is YSYEKL. CDR3 sequence (DNA): TGCGCCAGCAGCGCGGACAGGGGAACCTACGAGCAGTACTTC. Protein sequence: CASSADRGTYEQYF.

The chain recombines TRBV6-1 with TRBJ2-7, with D perhaps given as TRBD1 or TRBD2 (6 bases each). CDR1 is MNHNS and CDR2 is SASEGT in the germline V gene. V was pared by 5 bases and J by 3 bases, with 11 bases between. The CDR3 has 13 amino acids. CDR3 DNA: TGTGCCAGCAGTTATAGGGGGGACTACGAGCAGTACTTC. It encodes CASSYRGDYEQYF.

This chain uses TRBV14 with TRBJ2-7, with D possibly matching TRBD2 (7 bases). V lost 4 bases to trimming and J lost 0 bases, with 13 bases between them. CDR3 length equals 15 residues. CDR1 and CDR2 (germline): SGHDN, FVKESK. CDR3: CASSRVGGASYEQYF. The CDR3 DNA reads as TGTGCCAGCAGCCGGGTGGGGGGGGCCTCCTACGAGCAGTACTTC.

V and J are TRBV12-5 and TRBJ1-1, with D perhaps TRBD1 (5 bases). Germline loops: CDR1 LGHNT, CDR2 FRNRAP. Trimming took 6 bases from V and 1 from J, leaving 27 bases between them. This CDR3 is 19 amino acids long. CDR3 amino acids: CASGYLPGVKVNSNTEAFF. CDR3 sequence (DNA): TGTGCTAGTGGCTACTTGCCGGGGGTTAAAGTTAATTCGAACACTGAAGCTTTCTTT.

On this clone itself: One end of the junction is discordant with germline, which a read error may explain. The J gene is TRBJ1-5, the V gene TRBV6-5; 7 bases align to TRBD1. CDR3 length equals 15 residues. In germline, CDR1 is MNHEY, CDR2 SVGAGI. The DNA of the CDR3 is TGTGCCAGCAGTGACTCGGCGAAGGGGGCGCAGCCCCAGCATTTT. Amino acids: CASSDSAKGAQPQHF.

This chain joins TRBV5-1 and TRBJ1-5; D possibly corresponds to TRBD1 (5 bases). CDR3 length equals 13 residues. Germline CDR1 is SGHRS and CDR2 is YFSETQ. V dropped 1 base and J dropped 5 bases, with 7 bases sitting between them. The CDR3 region is CASSLRGDQPQHF. The DNA of the CDR3 is TGCGCCAGCAGCTTGAGGGGAGATCAGCCCCAGCATTTT.

This rearrangement joins TRBV18 to TRBJ2-7; maybe TRBD2 (6 bases). Germline lookup yields CDR1 KGHSH and CDR2 LQKENI. V dropped 2 bases and J dropped 7 bases, with 12 bases sitting between them. This CDR3 region has 13 residues. The CDR3 protein is CASSPTGGLEQYF. The CDR3 nucleotides are TGTGCCAGCTCACCAACTGGGGGACTTGAGCAGTACTTC.